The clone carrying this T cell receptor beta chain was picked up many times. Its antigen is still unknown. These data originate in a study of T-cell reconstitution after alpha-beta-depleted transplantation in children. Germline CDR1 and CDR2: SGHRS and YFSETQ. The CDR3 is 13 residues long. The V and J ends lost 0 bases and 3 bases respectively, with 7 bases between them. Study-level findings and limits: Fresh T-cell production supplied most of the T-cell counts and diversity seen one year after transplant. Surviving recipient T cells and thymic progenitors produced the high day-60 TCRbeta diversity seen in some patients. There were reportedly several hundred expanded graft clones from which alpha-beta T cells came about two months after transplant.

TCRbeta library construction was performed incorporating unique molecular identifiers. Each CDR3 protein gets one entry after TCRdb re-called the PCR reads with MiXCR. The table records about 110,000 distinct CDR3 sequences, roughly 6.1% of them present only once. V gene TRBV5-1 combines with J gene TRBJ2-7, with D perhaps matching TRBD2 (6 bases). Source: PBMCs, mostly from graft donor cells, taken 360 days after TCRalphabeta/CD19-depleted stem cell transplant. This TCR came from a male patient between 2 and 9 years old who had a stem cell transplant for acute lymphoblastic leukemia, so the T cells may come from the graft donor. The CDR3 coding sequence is TGCGCCAGCAGCTTGGGACTAGGCTACGAGCAGTACTTC. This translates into CASSLGLGYEQYF.